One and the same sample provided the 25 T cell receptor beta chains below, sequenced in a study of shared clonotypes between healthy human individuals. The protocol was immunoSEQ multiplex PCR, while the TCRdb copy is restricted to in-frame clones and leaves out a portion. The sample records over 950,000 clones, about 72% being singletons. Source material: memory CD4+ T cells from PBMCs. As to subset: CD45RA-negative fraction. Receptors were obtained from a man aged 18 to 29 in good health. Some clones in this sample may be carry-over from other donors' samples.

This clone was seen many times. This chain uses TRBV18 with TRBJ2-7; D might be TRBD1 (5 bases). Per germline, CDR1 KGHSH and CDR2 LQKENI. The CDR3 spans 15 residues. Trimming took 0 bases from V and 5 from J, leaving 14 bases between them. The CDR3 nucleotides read TGTGCCAGCTCACCACCACAGGCCCCCTGGAACGAGCAGTACTTC. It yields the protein CASSPPQAPWNEQYF.

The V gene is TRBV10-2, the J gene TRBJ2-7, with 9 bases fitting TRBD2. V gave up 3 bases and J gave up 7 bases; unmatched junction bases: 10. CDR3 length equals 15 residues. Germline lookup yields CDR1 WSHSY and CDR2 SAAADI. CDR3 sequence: CASSESASGAGEQYF. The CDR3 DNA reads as TGCGCCAGCAGTGAATCGGCTAGCGGGGCGGGAGAGCAGTACTTC.

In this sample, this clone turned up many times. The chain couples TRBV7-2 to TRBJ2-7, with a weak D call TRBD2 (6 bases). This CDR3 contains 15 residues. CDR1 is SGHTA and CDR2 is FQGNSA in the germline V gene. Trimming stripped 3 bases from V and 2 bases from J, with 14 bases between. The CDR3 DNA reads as TGTGCCAGCAGCTTCGTCCCGGGACTCCCCTACGAGCAGTACTTC. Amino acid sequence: CASSFVPGLPYEQYF. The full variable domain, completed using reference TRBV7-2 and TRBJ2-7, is GAGVSQSPSNKVTEKGKDVELRCDPISGHTALYWYRQSLGQGLEFLIYFQGNSAPDKSGLPSDRFSAERTGGSVSTLTIQRTQQEDSAVYLCASSFVPGLPYEQYFGPGTRLTVT.

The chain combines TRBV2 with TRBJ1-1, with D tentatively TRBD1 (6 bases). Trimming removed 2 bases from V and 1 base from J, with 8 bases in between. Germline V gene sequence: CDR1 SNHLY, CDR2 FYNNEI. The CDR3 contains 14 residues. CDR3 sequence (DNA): TGTGCCAGCAGTGAAACAGGGTGGAACACTGAAGCTTTCTTT. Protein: CASSETGWNTEAFF.

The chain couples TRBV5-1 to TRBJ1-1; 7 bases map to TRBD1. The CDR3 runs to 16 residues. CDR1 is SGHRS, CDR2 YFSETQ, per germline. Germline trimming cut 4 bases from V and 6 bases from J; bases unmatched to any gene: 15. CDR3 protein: CASSRQTGPVGSEAFF. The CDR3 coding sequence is TGCGCCAGCAGCAGACAGACAGGGCCAGTGGGCTCTGAAGCTTTCTTT.

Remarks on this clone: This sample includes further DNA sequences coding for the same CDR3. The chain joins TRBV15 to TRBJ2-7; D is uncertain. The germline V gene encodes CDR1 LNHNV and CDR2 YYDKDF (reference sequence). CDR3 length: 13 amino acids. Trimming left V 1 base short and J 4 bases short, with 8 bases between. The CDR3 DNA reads TGTGCCACCAGCAGAGGGGGTCGGTACGAGCAGTACTTC. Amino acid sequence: CATSRGGRYEQYF.

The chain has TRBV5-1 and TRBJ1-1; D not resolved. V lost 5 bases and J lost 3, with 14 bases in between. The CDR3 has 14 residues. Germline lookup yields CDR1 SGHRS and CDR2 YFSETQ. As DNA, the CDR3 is TGCGCCAGCAGGGGTAGAGCGATTGACACTGAAGCTTTCTTT. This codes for CASRGRAIDTEAFF.

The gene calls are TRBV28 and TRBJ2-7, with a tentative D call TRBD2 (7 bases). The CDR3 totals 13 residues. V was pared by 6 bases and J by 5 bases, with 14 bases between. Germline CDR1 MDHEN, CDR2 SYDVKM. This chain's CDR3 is CASRGGGVHEQYF. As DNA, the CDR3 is TGTGCCAGCAGGGGAGGGGGAGTCCACGAGCAGTACTTC.

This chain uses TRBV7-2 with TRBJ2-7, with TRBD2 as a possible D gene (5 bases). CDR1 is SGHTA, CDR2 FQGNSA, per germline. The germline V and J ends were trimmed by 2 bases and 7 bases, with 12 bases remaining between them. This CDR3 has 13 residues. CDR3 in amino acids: CASSLLGGGEQYF. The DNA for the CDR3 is TGTGCCAGCAGCTTACTCGGCGGCGGGGAGCAGTACTTC.

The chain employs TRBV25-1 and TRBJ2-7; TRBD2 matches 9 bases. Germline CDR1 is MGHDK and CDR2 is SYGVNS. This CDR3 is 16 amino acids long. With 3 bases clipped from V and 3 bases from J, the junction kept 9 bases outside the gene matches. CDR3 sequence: CASSDTSGRAGYEQYF. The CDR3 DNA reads TGTGCCAGCAGTGATACTAGCGGGCGTGCCGGCTACGAGCAGTACTTC.

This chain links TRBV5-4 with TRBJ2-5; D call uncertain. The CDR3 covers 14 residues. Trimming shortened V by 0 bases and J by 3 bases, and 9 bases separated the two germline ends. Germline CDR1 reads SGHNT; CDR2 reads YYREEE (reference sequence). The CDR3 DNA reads TGTGCCAGCAGCTTGGGGACGTTAAAAGAGACCCAGTACTTC. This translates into CASSLGTLKETQYF.

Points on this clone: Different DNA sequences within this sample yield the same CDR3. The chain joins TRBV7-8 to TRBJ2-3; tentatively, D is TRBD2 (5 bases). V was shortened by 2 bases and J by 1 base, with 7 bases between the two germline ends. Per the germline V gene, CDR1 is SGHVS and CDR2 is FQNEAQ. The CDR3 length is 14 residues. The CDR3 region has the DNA TGTGCCAGCAGCTTAAGTAGCGGCACAGATACGCAGTATTTT. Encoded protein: CASSLSSGTDTQYF.

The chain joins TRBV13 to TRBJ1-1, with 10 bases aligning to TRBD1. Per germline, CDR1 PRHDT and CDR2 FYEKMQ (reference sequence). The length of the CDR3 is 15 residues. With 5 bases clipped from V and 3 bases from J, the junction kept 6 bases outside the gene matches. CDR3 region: CASSDRGRRDTEAFF. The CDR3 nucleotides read TGTGCCAGCAGCGACAGGGGGCGAAGAGACACTGAAGCTTTCTTT.

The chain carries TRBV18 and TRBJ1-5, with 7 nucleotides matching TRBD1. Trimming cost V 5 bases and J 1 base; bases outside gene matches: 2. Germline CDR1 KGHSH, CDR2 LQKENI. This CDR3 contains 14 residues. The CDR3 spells CASSSGGSNQPQHF. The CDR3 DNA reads TGTGCCAGCTCATCAGGGGGAAGCAATCAGCCCCAGCATTTT.

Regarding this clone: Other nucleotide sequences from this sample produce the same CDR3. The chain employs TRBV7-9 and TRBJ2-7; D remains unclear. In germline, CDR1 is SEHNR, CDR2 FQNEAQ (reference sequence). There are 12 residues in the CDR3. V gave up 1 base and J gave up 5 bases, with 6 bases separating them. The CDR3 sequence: CASSLGPDEQYF. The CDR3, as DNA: TGTGCCAGCAGCTTAGGCCCCGACGAGCAGTACTTC.

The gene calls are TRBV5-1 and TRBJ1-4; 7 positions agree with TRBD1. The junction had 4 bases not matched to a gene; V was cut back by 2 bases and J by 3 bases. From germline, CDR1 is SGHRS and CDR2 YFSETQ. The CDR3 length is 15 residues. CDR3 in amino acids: CASSLTGDPNEKLFF. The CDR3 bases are TGCGCCAGCAGCTTAACAGGGGACCCTAATGAAAAACTGTTTTTT.

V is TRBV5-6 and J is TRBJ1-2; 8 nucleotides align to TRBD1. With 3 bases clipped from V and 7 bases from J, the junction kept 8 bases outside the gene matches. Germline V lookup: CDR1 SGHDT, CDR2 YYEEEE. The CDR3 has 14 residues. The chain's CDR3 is CASSSPTGAVGYTF. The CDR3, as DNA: TGTGCCAGCAGCTCCCCGACAGGGGCGGTTGGCTACACCTTC.

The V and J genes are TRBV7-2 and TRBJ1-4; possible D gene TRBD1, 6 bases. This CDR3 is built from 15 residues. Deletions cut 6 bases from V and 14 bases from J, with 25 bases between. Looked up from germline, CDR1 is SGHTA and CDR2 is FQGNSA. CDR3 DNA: TGTGCCAGCAGTCCCGACAACGTTCAGGGGAGAAGGCTGTTTTTT. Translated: CASSPDNVQGRRLFF.

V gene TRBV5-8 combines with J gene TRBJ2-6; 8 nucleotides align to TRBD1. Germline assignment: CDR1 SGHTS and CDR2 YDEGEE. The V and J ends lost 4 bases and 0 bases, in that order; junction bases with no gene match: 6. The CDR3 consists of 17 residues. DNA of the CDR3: TGTGCCAGCAGCCTCGACAGGGGCTTCTCTGGGGCCAACGTCCTGACTTTC. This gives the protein CASSLDRGFSGANVLTF.

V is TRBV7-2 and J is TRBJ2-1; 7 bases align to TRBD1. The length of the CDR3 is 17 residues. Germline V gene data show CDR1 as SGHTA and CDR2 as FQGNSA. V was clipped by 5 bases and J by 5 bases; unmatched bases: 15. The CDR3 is CASSAQMTGWGNNEQFF. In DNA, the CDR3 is TGTGCCAGCAGCGCTCAAATGACAGGGTGGGGAAACAATGAGCAGTTCTTC.

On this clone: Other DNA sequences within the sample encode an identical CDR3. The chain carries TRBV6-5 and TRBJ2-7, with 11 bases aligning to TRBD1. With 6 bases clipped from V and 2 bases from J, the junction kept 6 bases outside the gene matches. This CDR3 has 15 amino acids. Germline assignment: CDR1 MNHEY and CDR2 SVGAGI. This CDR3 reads CASSGPGQGAYEQYF. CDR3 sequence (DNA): TGTGCCAGCAGCGGCCCGGGACAGGGGGCCTACGAGCAGTACTTC.

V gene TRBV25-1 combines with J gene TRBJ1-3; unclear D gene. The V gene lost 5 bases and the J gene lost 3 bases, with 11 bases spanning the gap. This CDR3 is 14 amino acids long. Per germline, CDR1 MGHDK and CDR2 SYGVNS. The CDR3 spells CASSSWSVGNTIYF. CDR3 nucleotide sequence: TGTGCCAGCAGTAGTTGGTCTGTTGGAAACACCATATATTTT.

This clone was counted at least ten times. CDR3 coding DNA: TGTGCCAGCAACACAGGGGGGTCTGGAAACACCATATATTTT. It encodes CASNTGGSGNTIYF. The V call is TRBV2, the J call TRBJ1-3; TRBD1 matches at 8 bases. The CDR3 length is 14 residues. Trimming took 7 bases from V and 1 from J; bases not matched to a gene: 3. Germline-derived CDR1 and CDR2 are SNHLY and FYNNEI.

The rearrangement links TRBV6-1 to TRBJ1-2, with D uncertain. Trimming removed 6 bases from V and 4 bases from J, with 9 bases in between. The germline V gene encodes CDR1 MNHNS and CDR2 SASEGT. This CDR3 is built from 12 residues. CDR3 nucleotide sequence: TGTGCCAGCAGCCTGGAGCCCTATGGCTACACCTTC. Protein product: CASSLEPYGYTF.

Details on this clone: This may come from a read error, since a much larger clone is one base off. The CDR3 region has the DNA TGTGCCTGGAGACCCGGGACCGCCCAAGAGACCAAGTACTTC. This sequence encodes CAWRPGTAQETKYF. The V and J genes are TRBV30 and TRBJ2-5; the D gene could be TRBD1 or TRBD2 (5 bases each). CDR1 is GTSNPN and CDR2 is SVGIG in the germline V gene (reference sequence). This CDR3 spans 14 amino acids.